This entry is about one TCR beta chain. The PCR made use of 60 Vbeta and 13 Jbeta primers. Libraries were prepared by immunoSEQ multiplex PCR; TCRdb keeps only in-frame clonotypes and omits some of them. Of some 96,000 clones listed, 77% are singletons. This sample is drawn from a study of cytomegalovirus exposure and HLA in healthy donors. The CDR3 totals 13 residues. Germline CDR1 reads SGHNT; CDR2 reads YENEEA. V shed 2 bases and J shed 10 bases, with 9 bases lying between them. The source material was PBMCs. V and J are TRBV11-3 and TRBJ1-6; D remains ambiguous. This TCR derives from a female donor in good health and CMV-seronegative. This CDR3 reads CASSLNGWSPLHF. The CDR3 DNA sequence: TGTGCCAGCAGCTTAAACGGGTGGTCACCCCTCCACTTT.